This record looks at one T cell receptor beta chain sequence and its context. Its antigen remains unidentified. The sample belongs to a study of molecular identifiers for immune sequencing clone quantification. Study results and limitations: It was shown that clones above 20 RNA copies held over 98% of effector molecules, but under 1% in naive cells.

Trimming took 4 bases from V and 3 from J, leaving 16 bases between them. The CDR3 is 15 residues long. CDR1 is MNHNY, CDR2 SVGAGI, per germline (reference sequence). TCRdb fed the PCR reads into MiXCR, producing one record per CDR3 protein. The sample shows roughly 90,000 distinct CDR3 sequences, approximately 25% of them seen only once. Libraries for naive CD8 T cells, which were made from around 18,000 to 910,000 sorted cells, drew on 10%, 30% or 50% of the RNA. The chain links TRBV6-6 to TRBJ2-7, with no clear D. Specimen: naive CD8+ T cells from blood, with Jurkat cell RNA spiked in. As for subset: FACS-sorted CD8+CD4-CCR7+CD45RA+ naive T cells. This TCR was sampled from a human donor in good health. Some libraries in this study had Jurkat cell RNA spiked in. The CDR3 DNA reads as TGTGCCAGCAGTTCCTGGACCGCCACCAACTACGAGCAGTACTTC. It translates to CASSSWTATNYEQYF.